One sample yielded the 26 T cell receptor beta chains listed below, sequenced in a study of memory CD4+ T cells and cytomegalovirus serostatus. The sort gate was single viable CD3+CD4+CD8-CD45RO+ cells for memory CD4+ T cells. Profiling relied on immunoSEQ multiplex PCR, and the TCRdb table lists in-frame clones only, not all of them. Of fewer than 35,000 clones listed, around 80% are singletons. The sequenced material came from memory CD4+ T cells from blood. The receptor source for this set is an adult in good health and CMV-seronegative.

This chain joins TRBV19 and TRBJ1-5; D is possibly TRBD1 (5 bases). Germline V CDR1 and CDR2: LNHDA, SQIVND (reference sequence). The CDR3 runs to 15 residues. With 6 bases removed from V and 4 bases from J, the gap between germline ends came to 16 bases. CDR3 coding DNA: TGTGCCAGTAGCCCCGGGACGTCCAAAAATCAGCCCCAGCATTTT. As protein: CASSPGTSKNQPQHF.

The chain couples TRBV18 to TRBJ2-5, with 7 bases fitting TRBD1. Germline loops: CDR1 KGHSH, CDR2 LQKENI. Unmatched junction bases numbered 6, after V lost 1 base and J lost 4 bases. CDR3 length equals 15 residues. CDR3 coding DNA: TGTGCCAGCTCACCACTGAAGGGGGCGGGAGAGACCCAGTACTTC. This gives the protein CASSPLKGAGETQYF.

This chain connects TRBV6-6 to TRBJ2-2; a weak D match, TRBD2 (7 bases). The length of the CDR3 is 15 residues. Germline V CDR1 and CDR2: MNHNY, SVGAGI (reference sequence). V lost 6 bases and J lost 8, with 19 bases in between. The CDR3 sequence is CASSSRGGGVGELFF. The CDR3 DNA is TGTGCCAGCAGCTCTAGGGGGGGTGGAGTTGGGGAGCTGTTTTTT.

This chain joins TRBV6-1 and TRBJ2-3, with D possibly TRBD1 on 6 matching bases. CDR1 and CDR2 from the germline V gene are MNHNS and SASEGT. CDR3 length: 15 residues. Trimming cost V 6 bases and J 2 bases, with 15 bases left between them. CDR3 nucleotide sequence: TGTGCCAGCAGATCGGGACACCTTTACACAGATACGCAGTATTTT. Translation: CASRSGHLYTDTQYF.

The CDR3: CASSRERQGSYEQYF. DNA of the CDR3: TGCGCCAGCAGCCGGGAGAGACAGGGATCCTACGAGCAGTACTTC. The V call is TRBV4-1, the J call TRBJ2-7; 7 bases agree with TRBD1. The germline V gene has CDR1 MGHRA and CDR2 YSYEKL. Losses at the gene ends were 4 bases for V and 1 base for J; bases not matched to a gene: 7. The CDR3 is 15 amino acids.

The rearrangement links TRBV19 to TRBJ1-2, with a weak D call TRBD1 (5 bases). The germline V and J ends were trimmed by 3 bases and 1 base, with 9 bases remaining between them. Germline V CDR1 and CDR2: LNHDA, SQIVND (reference sequence). CDR3 length equals 14 residues. The CDR3 reads CASSIPGLNYGYTF. CDR3 DNA sequence: TGTGCCAGTAGTATCCCAGGGCTTAACTATGGCTACACCTTC.

This clone was seen a single time. V is TRBV6-1 and J is TRBJ2-5, with 8 bases that match TRBD1. CDR3 size: 12 residues. The germline gives CDR1 MNHNS, CDR2 SASEGT. Trimming at V came to 6 bases and at J to 5 bases, leaving 2 bases not matched to a gene. CDR3 residues: CASSWTGETQYF. DNA of the CDR3: TGTGCCAGCAGCTGGACAGGGGAGACCCAGTACTTC.

This rearrangement joins TRBV7-8 to TRBJ1-2, with 8 bases aligning to TRBD1. J was trimmed by 5 bases and V by 4 bases; bases with no gene match: 6. Germline V gene sequence: CDR1 SGHVS, CDR2 FQNEAQ. This CDR3 is 14 amino acids long. CDR3 DNA sequence: TGTGCCAGCAGCTCAGGACAGGGCCGATATGGCTACACCTTC. Encoded protein: CASSSGQGRYGYTF.

The genes are TRBV6-1 and TRBJ1-4, with D uncertain. V dropped 2 bases and J dropped 0 bases, with 7 bases sitting between them. This CDR3 has 15 residues. Germline lookup yields CDR1 MNHNS and CDR2 SASEGT. CDR3 in DNA: TGTGCCAGCAGTGAAACGTTAGCAACTAATGAAAAACTGTTTTTT. Protein: CASSETLATNEKLFF.

The CDR3 loop reads CASSQEAGVITGELFF. The CDR3 coding sequence is TGTGCCAGCAGCCAAGAAGCGGGGGTGATCACCGGGGAGCTGTTTTTT. This rearrangement joins TRBV14 to TRBJ2-2, with 8 positions matching TRBD2. V lost 0 bases, J lost 4 bases, and 4 bases stayed unmatched. The germline V gene has CDR1 SGHDN and CDR2 FVKESK. This CDR3 region has 16 residues. Variable domain in full (rest from reference TRBV14 and TRBJ2-2): EAGVTQFPSHSVIEKGQTVTLRCDPISGHDNLYWYRRVMGKEIKFLLHFVKESKQDESGMPNNRFLAERTGGTYSTLKVQPAELEDSGVYFCASSQEAGVITGELFFGEGSRLTVL.

This chain connects TRBV10-3 to TRBJ2-7, with TRBD1 identical over 8 bases. V lost 2 bases to trimming and J lost 0 bases; unmatched junction nucleotides: 6. The CDR3 spans 16 residues. Per the germline V gene, CDR1 is ENHRY and CDR2 is SYGVKD. The CDR3 coding sequence is TGTGCCATCAGTGAGGCCGGGACAGGCATCTCCTACGAGCAGTACTTC. Protein product: CAISEAGTGISYEQYF.

A few counts support this clone. The chain has TRBV30 and TRBJ2-5; the D gene is possibly TRBD1 (6 bases). With 1 base removed from V and 6 bases from J, the gap between germline ends came to 9 bases. The germline V gene encodes CDR1 GTSNPN and CDR2 SVGIG (reference sequence). This CDR3 comprises 12 residues. DNA for the CDR3: TGTGCCTGGAGTGGAGGGACACAGACCCAGTACTTC. Protein product: CAWSGGTQTQYF.

The CDR3 DNA reads TGTGCCAGCAGCCCAGGCGGGGCAGACAATTCACCCCTCCACTTT. It yields the protein CASSPGGADNSPLHF. The rearrangement joins TRBV6-5 to TRBJ1-6, with D tentatively TRBD1 (5 bases). The germline CDR1 and CDR2 sequences are MNHEY and SVGAGI. The CDR3 totals 15 residues. Between the trimmed V and J ends, which lost 6 bases and 7 bases, there was a span of 16 bases.

Here the CDR3 DNA reads TGTGCCAGCAGCTGGGCAGGGGGCACCGGGGAGCTGTTTTTT. It is translated as CASSWAGGTGELFF. The chain has TRBV7-2 and TRBJ2-2; 7 nucleotides line up with TRBD1. The CDR3 extends over 14 amino acids. The V segment lost 4 bases and the J segment 4 bases; nucleotides outside the gene matches: 3. Germline CDR1 and CDR2: SGHTA and FQGNSA. Variable domain in full (rest from reference TRBV7-2 and TRBJ2-2): GAGVSQSPSNKVTEKGKDVELRCDPISGHTALYWYRQSLGQGLEFLIYFQGNSAPDKSGLPSDRFSAERTGGSVSTLTIQRTQQEDSAVYLCASSWAGGTGELFFGEGSRLTVL.

This chain joins TRBV6-1 and TRBJ2-7; D not resolved. CDR3 length: 15 amino acids. CDR1 and CDR2 (germline): MNHNS, SASEGT. V was pared by 2 bases and J by 2 bases, with 13 bases between. CDR3 region: CASSEPFRVPYEQYF. The CDR3 DNA sequence: TGTGCCAGCAGTGAACCTTTCCGAGTCCCCTACGAGCAGTACTTC.

The chain joins TRBV10-2 to TRBJ2-3; 7 bases are a match to TRBD1. CDR1 is WSHSY and CDR2 is SAAADI in the germline V gene. This CDR3 is built from 14 residues. The V segment lost 0 bases and the J segment 5 bases; nucleotides outside the gene matches: 2. The CDR3, as DNA: TGCGCCAGCAGTGAGTCGACAGGGAGAGATACGCAGTATTTT. Its protein is CASSESTGRDTQYF.

This sequence joins TRBV19 and TRBJ1-5, with 9 bases aligning to TRBD1. CDR1 and CDR2 from the germline V gene are LNHDA and SQIVND (reference sequence). J was trimmed by 6 bases and V by 10 bases; bases with no gene match: 16. CDR3 length equals 16 residues. The CDR3 DNA reads as TGTGCCATCCCGGGACAGGGTCAAATTTCACCTCAGCCCCAGCATTTT. Protein sequence: CAIPGQGQISPQPQHF.

This clone was counted between two and nine times. The genes are TRBV6-7 and TRBJ2-5; 8 nucleotides align to TRBD1. TRBV6-7 is flagged as an ORF with uncertain function. The CDR3 runs 16 residues. V shed 2 bases, J shed 4 bases, and the junction held 9 bases outside the gene matches. This CDR3 reads CASSYTRTGLTETQYF. The CDR3 DNA sequence: TGTGCCAGCAGTTACACTAGGACAGGGTTAACAGAGACCCAGTACTTC.

The chain combines TRBV7-2 with TRBJ2-7, with 7 bases that match TRBD1. Germline values: CDR1 SGHTA, CDR2 FQGNSA. V trimming: 4 bases; J trimming: 2 bases; junction bases outside the gene matches: 5. The CDR3 contains 14 residues. Here the CDR3 reads CASSSRQGPYEQYF. In DNA, the CDR3 is TGTGCCAGCAGCTCGAGACAGGGCCCCTACGAGCAGTACTTC.

The CDR3 spells CASRTGEDTGELFF. In DNA form, the CDR3 reads TGTGCCAGCCGGACAGGGGAGGACACCGGGGAGCTGTTTTTT. The chain recombines TRBV19 with TRBJ2-2; 9 nucleotides align to TRBD1. There are 14 residues in the CDR3. Germline V gives CDR1 LNHDA, CDR2 SQIVND (reference sequence). Trimming took 9 bases from V and 3 from J; bases not matched to a gene: 5.

This clone was seen a few times. This chain joins TRBV4-3 and TRBJ2-3, with D perhaps matching TRBD1 (5 bases). The CDR3 covers 15 residues. CDR1 and CDR2 from the germline V gene are LGHNA and YSLEER. Trimming stripped 4 bases from V and 1 base from J, with 12 bases between. CDR3 protein: CASSPDQGGTDTQYF. The CDR3 DNA sequence: TGCGCCAGCAGCCCAGACCAGGGCGGCACAGATACGCAGTATTTT.

The V gene is TRBV18, the J gene TRBJ2-1; D is tentatively TRBD1 or TRBD2 (5 bases each). The CDR3 is 14 amino acids. Per germline, CDR1 KGHSH and CDR2 LQKENI. With 5 bases removed from V and 3 bases from J, the gap between germline ends came to 11 bases. The CDR3 DNA sequence: TGTGCCAGCTCAGGTTCGGGGCTCTACAATGAGCAGTTCTTC. Translating gives CASSGSGLYNEQFF. Supplemented by reference TRBV18 and TRBJ2-1, the full variable domain reads NAGVMQNPRHLVRRRGQEARLRCSPMKGHSHVYWYRQLPEEGLKFMVYLQKENIIDESGMPKERFSAEFPKEGPSILRIQQVVRGDSAAYFCASSGSGLYNEQFFGPGTRLTVL.

The table lists this clone with a count of one. The chain couples TRBV27 to TRBJ1-4; a weak D match, TRBD1 (6 bases). CDR3 length equals 17 residues. Trimming took 6 bases from V and 0 from J, leaving 17 bases between them. Looked up from germline, CDR1 is MNHEY and CDR2 is SMNVEV (reference sequence). DNA for the CDR3: TGTGCCAGCAGCATTGGACAGACACAGACAACTAATGAAAAACTGTTTTTT. This translates into CASSIGQTQTTNEKLFF.

This clone occurred a few times. The chain links TRBV27 to TRBJ1-1, with no clear D. Germline lookup yields CDR1 MNHEY and CDR2 SMNVEV (reference sequence). The V gene lost 4 bases and the J gene lost 4 bases, with 7 bases spanning the gap. This CDR3 is 12 amino acids long. CDR3 bases: TGTGCCAGCAGTTCCATTGGCACTGAAGCTTTCTTT. Translating gives CASSSIGTEAFF.

The V call is TRBV4-3, the J call TRBJ1-2; 7 bases map to TRBD1. CDR3 size: 17 residues. Germline lookup yields CDR1 LGHNA and CDR2 YSLEER. The V gene end was trimmed by 2 bases and the J gene end by 5 bases; junction bases not matched to a gene: 14. The DNA for the CDR3 is TGCGCCAGCAGCCAATCCATCTCAGGGGGGGGATGGTATGGCTACACCTTC. It translates to CASSQSISGGGWYGYTF.

The J gene is TRBJ2-1, the V gene TRBV28; a possible D gene is TRBD2 (5 bases). The germline CDR1 and CDR2 sequences are MDHEN and SYDVKM. There are 13 residues in the CDR3. Deletions cut 7 bases from V and 10 bases from J, with 17 bases between. The CDR3 region has the DNA TGTGCCAGCACCCTGGTGGCGGGTTTCGAGCAGTTCTTC. It encodes CASTLVAGFEQFF.